One sample yielded the 20 T cell receptor beta chains listed below, sequenced in a study of blood T cell repertoires in COVID-19. Measured with immunoSEQ multiplex PCR; TCRdb has only the in-frame clones, and not every one. The top ten clones hold roughly 19% of a sample with 40,000 to 50,000 clones, about 92% of them seen once. The sequenced sample consisted of peripheral blood. Receptors originate from a man in his sixties or seventies with active COVID-19.

The V gene is TRBV5-8, the J gene TRBJ2-3, with 9 bases matching TRBD2. CDR1 SGHTS and CDR2 YDEGEE come from the germline V gene. V dropped 2 bases and J dropped 6; count of bases not matched to a gene: 1. This CDR3 comprises 13 residues. CDR3 amino acids: CASSFSGGDTQYF. The CDR3 coding sequence is TGTGCCAGCAGCTTTAGCGGGGGTGATACGCAGTATTTT.

This chain uses TRBV29-1 with TRBJ1-2; 7 bases are a match to TRBD1. The CDR3 spans 16 residues. The junction had 17 bases not matched to a gene; V was cut back by 2 bases and J by 8 bases. Per the germline V gene, CDR1 is SQVTM and CDR2 is ANQGSEA. CDR3 DNA sequence: TGCAGCGTTGAACTCGACAGGGAAGACCGAGGCCGGGGCTACACCTTC. Its protein is CSVELDREDRGRGYTF.

The V call is TRBV5-1, the J call TRBJ2-1, with 11 bases identical to TRBD2. The V gene's germline CDR1 is SGHRS and CDR2 YFSETQ. V lost 4 bases to trimming and J lost 4 bases; unmatched junction nucleotides: 7. This CDR3 is built from 16 residues. This CDR3 reads CASSQPGLADYNEQFF. The CDR3 DNA reads TGCGCCAGCAGCCAACCGGGACTAGCGGATTACAATGAGCAGTTCTTC.

The chain is built from TRBV2 and TRBJ2-2; 7 bases line up with TRBD1. Looked up from germline, CDR1 is SNHLY and CDR2 is FYNNEI. CDR3 length equals 15 residues. V lost 6 bases, J lost 0 bases, and 4 bases stayed unmatched. CDR3 DNA: TGTGCCAGCAGGAAGACAGGGACGAACACCGGGGAGCTGTTTTTT. Translated, it gives CASRKTGTNTGELFF.

The chain employs TRBV19 and TRBJ2-7; TRBD1 matches at 11 bases. This CDR3 has 16 amino acids. Germline lookup yields CDR1 LNHDA and CDR2 SQIVND (reference sequence). V was clipped by 5 bases and J by 1 base; unmatched bases: 7. This chain's CDR3 is CASSAGQGAYSYEQYF. CDR3 DNA sequence: TGTGCCAGTAGTGCCGGACAGGGGGCGTATTCCTACGAGCAGTACTTC.

The chain couples TRBV6-5 to TRBJ2-7; D is undetermined. The germline gives CDR1 MNHEY, CDR2 SVGAGI. The CDR3 is made up of 11 amino acids. V dropped 10 bases and J dropped 3 bases, with 10 bases sitting between them. The CDR3 loop is CATGSHYEQYF. The CDR3 DNA sequence: TGTGCCACCGGGTCCCACTACGAGCAGTACTTC.

The V and J genes are TRBV2 and TRBJ2-7; D is perhaps TRBD1 (6 bases). This CDR3 is built from 15 residues. Germline V gene lookup returns CDR1 SNHLY and CDR2 FYNNEI. Trimming took 6 bases from V and 0 from J, leaving 15 bases between them. The CDR3 reads CASSDARQVSYEQYF. The CDR3 DNA is TGTGCCAGCAGCGACGCTAGACAGGTCTCCTACGAGCAGTACTTC.

The gene calls are TRBV6-6 and TRBJ1-2; tentatively, D is TRBD1 (5 bases). There are 13 residues in the CDR3. Germline assignment: CDR1 MNHNY and CDR2 SVGAGI (reference sequence). Deletions cut 6 bases from V and 2 bases from J, with 10 bases between. DNA of the CDR3: TGTGCCAGCAGGATAGGGGCCAACTATGGCTACACCTTC. It is translated as CASRIGANYGYTF.

The gene calls are TRBV18 and TRBJ1-1, with 8 bases that match TRBD1. This CDR3 spans 14 amino acids. V was clipped by 6 bases and J by 5 bases; unmatched bases: 8. Germline V gene sequence: CDR1 KGHSH, CDR2 LQKENI. This CDR3 is CASSQIQGDTEAFF. DNA for the CDR3: TGTGCCAGCTCCCAAATACAGGGGGATACTGAAGCTTTCTTT.

As for this clone: Other nucleotide sequences from this sample produce the same CDR3. The rearrangement joins TRBV7-9 to TRBJ2-3, with 8 bases identical to TRBD1. Germline CDR1 reads SEHNR; CDR2 reads FQNEAQ (reference sequence). The CDR3 totals 13 residues. V lost 5 bases to trimming and J lost 6 bases; unmatched junction nucleotides: 4. CDR3: CASSPQGADTQYF. The DNA for the CDR3 is TGTGCCAGCAGCCCGCAGGGGGCCGATACGCAGTATTTT.

The V call is TRBV3-1 (or the pseudogene TRBV3-2), the J call TRBJ1-6; no definite D call. CDR3 size: 12 residues. Trimming removed 7 bases from V and 7 bases from J, with 8 bases in between. Germline-derived CDR1 and CDR2 are LGHDT and YNNKEL (reference sequence). The CDR3 DNA follows: TGTGCCAGCACCCTCTTAAATTCACCCCTCCACTTT. Translation: CASTLLNSPLHF.

This rearrangement joins TRBV6-4 to TRBJ2-3; tentative D call: TRBD1 (5 bases). This CDR3 region has 13 residues. CDR1 MRHNA and CDR2 SNTAGT come from the germline V gene. V dropped 5 bases and J dropped 2 bases, with 8 bases sitting between them. The DNA for the CDR3 is TGTGCCAGCAGTTCAGGGCCCACAGATACGCAGTATTTT. This codes for CASSSGPTDTQYF.

This sequence joins TRBV15 and TRBJ2-3; 8 bases are shared with TRBD2. CDR3 size: 12 residues. The germline V gene encodes CDR1 LNHNV and CDR2 YYDKDF (reference sequence). With V trimmed by 5 bases and J by 14 bases, 9 bases remained unmatched. CDR3 bases: TGTGCCACCAGCGCCCAGCGGGGGTCCCGGTATTTT. This sequence encodes CATSAQRGSRYF.

The gene calls are TRBV18 and TRBJ1-6; 11 bases map to TRBD1. Germline V lookup: CDR1 KGHSH, CDR2 LQKENI. This CDR3 is built from 16 residues. The ends lost 8 bases at V and 8 bases at J; junction bases unmatched: 11. CDR3 sequence reads: CASRSGTGGSDSPLHF. DNA of the CDR3: TGTGCCAGCCGTTCCGGGACAGGGGGAAGTGATTCACCCCTCCACTTT.

The rearrangement uses TRBV7-9 and TRBJ1-1; perhaps TRBD1 as D (6 bases). The ends were cut back, 2 bases at V and 5 bases at J, with 12 bases in the middle. Germline CDR1 is SEHNR and CDR2 is FQNEAQ (reference sequence). The CDR3 extends over 14 amino acids. CDR3 in DNA: TGTGCCAGCAGCTTACAGGACCAGGGGACTGAAGCTTTCTTT. It specifies CASSLQDQGTEAFF.

V and J are TRBV6-5 and TRBJ2-5; 7 bases match TRBD1. The germline gives CDR1 MNHEY, CDR2 SVGAGI. Trimming cost V 1 base and J 4 bases; bases outside gene matches: 6. This CDR3 is built from 15 residues. CDR3 loop: CASSYLYRGSETQYF. CDR3 in DNA: TGTGCCAGCAGTTACTTGTACAGGGGTTCAGAGACCCAGTACTTC.

This chain links TRBV11-2 with TRBJ2-7, with 12 bases identical to TRBD1. Germline V gives CDR1 SGHAT, CDR2 FQNNGV. The J segment lost 4 bases and the V segment lost 5 bases, leaving 9 bases of the junction unmatched. The CDR3 runs to 16 residues. CDR3 nucleotides: TGTGCCAGCAGCCCCCGTGGGACAGGGGGCGCGTACGAGCAGTACTTC. Translated, it gives CASSPRGTGGAYEQYF. Using reference TRBV11-2 and TRBJ2-7 for the parts outside the CDR3, the full variable domain is EAGVAQSPRYKIIEKRQSVAFWCNPISGHATLYWYQQILGQGPKLLIQFQNNGVVDDSQLPKDRFSAERLKGVDSTLKIQPAKLEDSAVYLCASSPRGTGGAYEQYFGPGTRLTVT.

The chain employs TRBV30 and TRBJ1-2, with TRBD1 identical over 8 bases. Germline V gene sequence: CDR1 GTSNPN, CDR2 SVGIG (reference sequence). This CDR3 has 13 residues. Trimming took 4 bases from V and 7 from J; bases not matched to a gene: 8. The CDR3 DNA follows: TGTGCCTGGATCACTACAGGGGGACGTGGCTACACCTTC. Its protein is CAWITTGGRGYTF.

The V gene is TRBV7-2, the J gene TRBJ1-2, with 7 nucleotides matching TRBD1. This CDR3 spans 13 amino acids. V dropped 2 bases and J dropped 8; count of bases not matched to a gene: 5. The germline V gene has CDR1 SGHTA and CDR2 FQGNSA. The CDR3 protein is CASSLNLRGGYTF. The CDR3 DNA follows: TGTGCCAGCAGCTTAAATCTCAGGGGGGGCTACACCTTC.

The sample holds a few counts of this clone. The V call is TRBV4-1, the J call TRBJ1-5; 7 bases agree with TRBD1. The CDR3 contains 16 residues. V dropped 1 base and J dropped 7; count of bases not matched to a gene: 10. CDR1 is MGHRA, CDR2 YSYEKL, per germline. CDR3 residues: CASSQVPYRGPQPQHF. In nucleotides, the CDR3 is TGCGCCAGCAGCCAAGTACCATACAGGGGACCCCAGCCCCAGCATTTT.